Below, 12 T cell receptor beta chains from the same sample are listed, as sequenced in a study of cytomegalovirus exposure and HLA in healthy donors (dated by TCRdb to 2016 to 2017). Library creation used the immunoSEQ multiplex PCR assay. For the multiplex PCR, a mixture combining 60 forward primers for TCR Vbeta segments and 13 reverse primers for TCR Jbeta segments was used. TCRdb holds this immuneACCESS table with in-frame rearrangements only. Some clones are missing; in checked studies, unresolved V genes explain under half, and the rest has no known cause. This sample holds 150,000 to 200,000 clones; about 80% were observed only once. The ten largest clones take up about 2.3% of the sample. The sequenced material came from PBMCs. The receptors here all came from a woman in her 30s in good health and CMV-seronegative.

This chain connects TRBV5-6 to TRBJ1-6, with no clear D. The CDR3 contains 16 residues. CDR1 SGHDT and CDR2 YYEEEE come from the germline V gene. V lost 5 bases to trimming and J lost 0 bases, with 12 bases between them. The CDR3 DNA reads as TGTGCCAGCAGTCACGTTACTAGCTCCTATAATTCACCCCTCCACTTT. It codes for CASSHVTSSYNSPLHF.

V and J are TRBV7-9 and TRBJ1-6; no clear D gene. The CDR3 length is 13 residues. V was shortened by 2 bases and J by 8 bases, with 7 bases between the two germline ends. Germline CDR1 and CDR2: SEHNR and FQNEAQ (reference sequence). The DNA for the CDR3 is TGTGCCAGCAGCTTAAGACAAGATTCACCCCTCCACTTT. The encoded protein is CASSLRQDSPLHF.

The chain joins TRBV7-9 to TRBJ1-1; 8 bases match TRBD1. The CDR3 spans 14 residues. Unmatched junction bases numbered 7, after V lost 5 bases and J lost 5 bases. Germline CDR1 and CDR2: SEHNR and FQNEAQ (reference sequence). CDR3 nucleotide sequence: TGTGCCAGCAGCCCACAGGGGGGACAAACTGAAGCTTTCTTT. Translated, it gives CASSPQGGQTEAFF.

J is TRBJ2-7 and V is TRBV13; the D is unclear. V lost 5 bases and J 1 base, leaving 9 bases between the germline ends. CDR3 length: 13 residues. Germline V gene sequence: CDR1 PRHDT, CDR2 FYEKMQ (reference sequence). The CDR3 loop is CASSQSGSYEQYF. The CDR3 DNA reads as TGTGCCAGCAGCCAGTCGGGTTCCTACGAGCAGTACTTC.

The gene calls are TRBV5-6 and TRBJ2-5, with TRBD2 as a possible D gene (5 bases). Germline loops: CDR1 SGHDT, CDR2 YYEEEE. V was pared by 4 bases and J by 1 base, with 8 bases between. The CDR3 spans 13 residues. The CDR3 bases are TGTGCCAGCAGCCGGGGAGCCCAAGAGACCCAGTACTTC. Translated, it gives CASSRGAQETQYF.

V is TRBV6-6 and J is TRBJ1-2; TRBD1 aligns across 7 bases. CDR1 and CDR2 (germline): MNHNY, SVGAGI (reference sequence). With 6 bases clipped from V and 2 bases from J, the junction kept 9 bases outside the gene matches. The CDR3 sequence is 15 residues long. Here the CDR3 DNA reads TGTGCCAGCAGACACTCCGGGACAGAAAACTATGGCTACACCTTC. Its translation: CASRHSGTENYGYTF.

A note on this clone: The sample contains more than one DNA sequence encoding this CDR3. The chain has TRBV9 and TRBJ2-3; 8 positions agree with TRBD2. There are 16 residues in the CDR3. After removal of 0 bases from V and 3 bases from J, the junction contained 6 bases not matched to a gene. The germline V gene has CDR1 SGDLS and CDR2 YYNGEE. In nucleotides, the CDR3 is TGTGCCAGCAGCGTAGCTGAGGGCGGGGGGACAGATACGCAGTATTTT. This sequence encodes CASSVAEGGGTDTQYF.

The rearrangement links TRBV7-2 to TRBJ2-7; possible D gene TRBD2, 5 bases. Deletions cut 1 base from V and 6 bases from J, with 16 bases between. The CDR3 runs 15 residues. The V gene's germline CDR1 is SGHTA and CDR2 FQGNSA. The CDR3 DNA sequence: TGTGCCAGCAGCTTAGGGGCTTGGGTCGGAGGCGAGCAGTACTTC. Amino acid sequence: CASSLGAWVGGEQYF.

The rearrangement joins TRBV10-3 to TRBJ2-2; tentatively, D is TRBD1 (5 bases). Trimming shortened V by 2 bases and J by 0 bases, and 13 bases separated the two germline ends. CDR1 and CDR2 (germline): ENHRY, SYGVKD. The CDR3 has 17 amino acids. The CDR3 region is CAISERAGIANTGELFF. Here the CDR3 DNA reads TGTGCCATCAGTGAGCGAGCAGGGATCGCGAACACCGGGGAGCTGTTTTTT.

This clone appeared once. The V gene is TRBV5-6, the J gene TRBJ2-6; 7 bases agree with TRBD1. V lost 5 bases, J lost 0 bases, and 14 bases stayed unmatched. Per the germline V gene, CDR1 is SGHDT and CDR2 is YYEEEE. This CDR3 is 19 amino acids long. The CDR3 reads CASRPVGQAHSSGANVLTF. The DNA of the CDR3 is TGTGCCAGCAGGCCGGTAGGACAGGCCCATAGCTCTGGGGCCAACGTCCTGACTTTC. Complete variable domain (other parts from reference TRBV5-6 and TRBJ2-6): DAGVTQSPTHLIKTRGQQVTLRCSPKSGHDTVSWYQQALGQGPQFIFQYYEEEERQRGNFPDRFSGHQFPNYSSELNVNALLLGDSALYLCASRPVGQAHSSGANVLTFGAGSRLTVL.

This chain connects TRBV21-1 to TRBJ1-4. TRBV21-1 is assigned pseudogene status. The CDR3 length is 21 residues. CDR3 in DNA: TGTGCCAGCAGCAAAGCGCTGTTCGTCGGGGGGCGGGAGGCAACTAATGAAAAACTGTTTTTT. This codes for CASSKALFVGGREATNEKLFF.

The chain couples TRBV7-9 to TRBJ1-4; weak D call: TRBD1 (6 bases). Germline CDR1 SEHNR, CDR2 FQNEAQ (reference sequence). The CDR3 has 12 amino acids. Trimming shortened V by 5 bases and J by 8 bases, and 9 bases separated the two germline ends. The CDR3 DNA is TGTGCCAGCAGCGTTCAGGGGGAAAAACTGTTTTTT. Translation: CASSVQGEKLFF.